This T cell receptor beta chain was sequenced in a study of CD8 T cells in ankylosing spondylitis. Study-level results: Apparently characteristic of ankylosing spondylitis blood was a TCR beta motif (about 8 highly homologous variants).

Points on this clonotype: Antigen unknown.

TCRdb re-called the 5' RACE reads through MiXCR, storing one row per CDR3 protein. The table has 700,000 to 1,000,000 distinct CDR3 sequences, roughly 12% seen once; the top ten hold approximately 0.51%. Germline CDR1 and CDR2: SGHRS and YFSETQ. There are 15 residues in the CDR3. V lost 3 bases to trimming and J lost 7 bases, with 16 bases between them. V and J are TRBV5-1 and TRBJ1-4; tentative D call: TRBD1 (5 bases). The source material was blood, either unsorted or a sorted T cell fraction (not recorded which). The TCR was taken from a male donor with ankylosing spondylitis. CDR3 bases: TGCGCCAGCAGCTCCCAGGGTTTTGGAGGTGAAAAACTGTTTTTT. It translates to CASSSQGFGGEKLFF.